This is a list of T cell receptor beta chains from one sample in a study of blood T cell repertoires in COVID-19. TCRdb's copy holds only in-frame clones and misses some; the assay was immunoSEQ multiplex PCR. Here the sample spans 200,000 to 250,000 clones, about 82% being singletons. The source material was peripheral blood. Receptor source: a man older than 75 with acute or convalescent COVID-19. CDR3s include the opening cysteine and the closing phenylalanine or tryptophan. D genes are given only for firm matches. Expanded clones get a size class; other rows say once, few or many, or leave the size out.

abundance: .; d_gene: TRBD1; j_gene: TRBJ1-3; v_gene: TRBV4-1; CDR3nt: TGCGCCAGCAGCCAAGATGCCAGGGGGCGGCACACCATATATTTT; CDR3aa: CASSQDARGRHTIYF
abundance: .; d_gene: .; j_gene: TRBJ1-2; v_gene: TRBV6-5; CDR3nt: TGTGCCAGCAGTATCAGTTCAACCCGCGGCTATGGCTACACCTTC; CDR3aa: CASSISSTRGYGYTF
abundance: .; d_gene: .; j_gene: TRBJ2-7; v_gene: TRBV5-4; CDR3nt: TGTGCCAGCAGCTTCGGTGGGCCGGAGCAGTACTTC; CDR3aa: CASSFGGPEQYF
abundance: .; d_gene: TRBD1; j_gene: TRBJ2-5; v_gene: TRBV6-1; CDR3nt: TGTGCCAGCAGTGACAACAGGGGGACCGGTAAAGAGACCCAGTACTTC; CDR3aa: CASSDNRGTGKETQYF
abundance: .; d_gene: TRBD1; j_gene: TRBJ1-5; v_gene: TRBV5-1; CDR3nt: TGCGCCAGCAGCGCGGGACAGAATCAGCCCCAGCATTTT; CDR3aa: CASSAGQNQPQHF
abundance: .; d_gene: .; j_gene: TRBJ1-4; v_gene: TRBV5-1; CDR3nt: TGCGCCAGCAGCTTGGAAGGGGCCAGTAATGAAAAACTGTTTTTT; CDR3aa: CASSLEGASNEKLFF
abundance: .; d_gene: TRBD1; j_gene: TRBJ2-3; v_gene: TRBV20-1; CDR3nt: TGCAGTGCTAGTCCGACTAGTTCGACAGGGGCAGATACGCAGTATTTT; CDR3aa: CSASPTSSTGADTQYF
abundance: .; d_gene: .; j_gene: TRBJ1-5; v_gene: TRBV19; CDR3nt: TGTGCCAGTAAGGGGGTAGGCAATCAGCCCCAGCATTTT; CDR3aa: CASKGVGNQPQHF
abundance: .; d_gene: .; j_gene: TRBJ1-4; v_gene: TRBV19; CDR3nt: TGTGCCAGCTCAGGGGACGTTAATGAAAAACTGTTTTTT; CDR3aa: CASSGDVNEKLFF
abundance: .; d_gene: TRBD2; j_gene: TRBJ2-3; v_gene: TRBV6-5; CDR3nt: TGTGCCAGCAGTTTAGGACTAGCGGGGGGGCGGGGAACGCAGTATTTT; CDR3aa: CASSLGLAGGRGTQYF
abundance: .; d_gene: TRBD1; j_gene: TRBJ1-1; v_gene: TRBV5-1; CDR3nt: TGCGCCAGCAGCTTCGGGACAGGGGGGAGGAACACTGAAGCTTTCTTT; CDR3aa: CASSFGTGGRNTEAFF
abundance: .; d_gene: .; j_gene: TRBJ2-1; v_gene: TRBV7-8; CDR3nt: TGTGCCAGCAGCTTAGACAGGTCAGATGAGCAGTTCTTC; CDR3aa: CASSLDRSDEQFF
abundance: .; d_gene: .; j_gene: TRBJ2-5; v_gene: TRBV9; CDR3nt: TGTGCCAGCAGCGTAGCGACAGCGAAGGAGACCCAGTACTTC; CDR3aa: CASSVATAKETQYF
abundance: .; d_gene: .; j_gene: TRBJ1-5; v_gene: TRBV6-6; CDR3nt: TGTGCCAGCAGTTACGGCGATTGGGGAGGTGGTCAGCCCCAGCATTTT; CDR3aa: CASSYGDWGGGQPQHF
abundance: .; d_gene: TRBD2; j_gene: TRBJ2-7; v_gene: TRBV3-1/TRBV3-2; CDR3nt: TGTGCCAGCAGCCAGGCCAGTAGCGGGAGGGCCTCGGGGGAGCAGTACTTC; CDR3aa: CASSQASSGRASGEQYF
abundance: .; d_gene: .; j_gene: TRBJ1-1; v_gene: TRBV7-9; CDR3nt: TGTGCCAGCAGCTTAGACAGGGTCATGAACACTGAAGCTTTCTTT; CDR3aa: CASSLDRVMNTEAFF
abundance: few; d_gene: TRBD2; j_gene: TRBJ2-7; v_gene: TRBV4-2; CDR3nt: TGTGCCAGCAGCCAAGGGGCTAGCGGACCATACGAGCAGTACTTC; CDR3aa: CASSQGASGPYEQYF
abundance: .; d_gene: TRBD2; j_gene: TRBJ2-1; v_gene: TRBV29-1; CDR3nt: TGCAGCGTTGGGGAGGGTCCAAATGAGCAGTTCTTC; CDR3aa: CSVGEGPNEQFF
abundance: .; d_gene: TRBD1; j_gene: TRBJ1-1; v_gene: TRBV14; CDR3nt: TGTGCCAGCAGCCAAGTCGGGACAGCATATGAAGCTTTCTTT; CDR3aa: CASSQVGTAYEAFF
abundance: .; d_gene: .; j_gene: TRBJ1-1; v_gene: TRBV28; CDR3nt: TGTGCCAGCAGTTTACGGGGGGCTGGCACTGAAGCTTTCTTT; CDR3aa: CASSLRGAGTEAFF
abundance: .; d_gene: .; j_gene: TRBJ1-4; v_gene: TRBV12-3/TRBV12-4; CDR3nt: TGTGCCAGCGCACGTAGTGTTCGCGAAAAACTGTTTTTT; CDR3aa: CASARSVREKLFF
abundance: .; d_gene: .; j_gene: TRBJ2-7; v_gene: TRBV29-1; CDR3nt: TGCAGCGCCAAAAGGGGGGGACGCGAGCAGTACTTC; CDR3aa: CSAKRGGREQYF
abundance: .; d_gene: .; j_gene: TRBJ1-1; v_gene: TRBV28; CDR3nt: TGTGCCAGCAGTTTAGTTCAGGCTTACACTGAAGCTTTCTTT; CDR3aa: CASSLVQAYTEAFF
abundance: .; d_gene: .; j_gene: TRBJ2-3; v_gene: TRBV19; CDR3nt: TGTGCCAGTAGTACCCGACAGAGGGGGAACACAGATACGCAGTATTTT; CDR3aa: CASSTRQRGNTDTQYF
abundance: .; d_gene: TRBD1; j_gene: TRBJ1-4; v_gene: TRBV3-1/TRBV3-2; CDR3nt: TGTGCCAGCAGTACTACAGGGGGGACTAATGAAAAACTGTTTTTT; CDR3aa: CASSTTGGTNEKLFF
abundance: .; d_gene: .; j_gene: TRBJ1-6; v_gene: TRBV27; CDR3nt: TGTGCCAGCAGTTTCTCAGTGAATTCACCCCTCCACTTT; CDR3aa: CASSFSVNSPLHF
abundance: .; d_gene: .; j_gene: TRBJ1-2; v_gene: TRBV7-9; CDR3nt: TGTGCCAGCAGCCCTTCCGGCGGCTATGGCTACACCTTC; CDR3aa: CASSPSGGYGYTF
abundance: .; d_gene: TRBD1; j_gene: TRBJ1-3; v_gene: TRBV4-1; CDR3nt: TGCGCCAGCAGCCAAGATCCGGCAGGGGGCTCTGGAAACACCATATATTTT; CDR3aa: CASSQDPAGGSGNTIYF
abundance: .; d_gene: .; j_gene: TRBJ1-1; v_gene: TRBV18; CDR3nt: TGTGCCAGCTCACCAGGGACACCTAATGAAGCTTTCTTT; CDR3aa: CASSPGTPNEAFF
abundance: .; d_gene: TRBD1; j_gene: TRBJ1-5; v_gene: TRBV5-4; CDR3nt: TGTGCCAGCAGCTCGGGGGCAGGGGGGAGCAATCAGCCCCAGCATTTT; CDR3aa: CASSSGAGGSNQPQHF
abundance: .; d_gene: .; j_gene: TRBJ2-5; v_gene: TRBV12-3/TRBV12-4; CDR3nt: TGTGCCAGCAGTTTTCTCCTACAAGAGACCCAGTACTTC; CDR3aa: CASSFLLQETQYF
abundance: .; d_gene: TRBD1; j_gene: TRBJ2-1; v_gene: TRBV6-5; CDR3nt: TGTGCCAGCAGTTACTCGACGACAGGGGGCAAAGATGAGCAGTTCTTC; CDR3aa: CASSYSTTGGKDEQFF
abundance: .; d_gene: .; j_gene: TRBJ1-1; v_gene: TRBV3-1/TRBV3-2; CDR3nt: TGTGCCAGCAGCCTCCGAGAGGGCACAGCTGAAGCTTTCTTT; CDR3aa: CASSLREGTAEAFF
abundance: .; d_gene: .; j_gene: TRBJ1-1; v_gene: TRBV12-3/TRBV12-4; CDR3nt: TGTGCCAGCAACCTAGACGGAGGAGTTGAAGCTTTCTTT; CDR3aa: CASNLDGGVEAFF
abundance: .; d_gene: .; j_gene: TRBJ2-7; v_gene: TRBV10-3; CDR3nt: TGTGCCATCAGTGAGGGGCCCAACCAACCTTACGAGCAGTACTTC; CDR3aa: CAISEGPNQPYEQYF
abundance: .; d_gene: TRBD1; j_gene: TRBJ2-1; v_gene: TRBV24-1; CDR3nt: TGTGCCACCAGTGGAGGGGCAGGGGGATTGGGTGAGCAGTTCTTC; CDR3aa: CATSGGAGGLGEQFF
abundance: .; d_gene: .; j_gene: TRBJ1-6; v_gene: TRBV9; CDR3nt: TGTGCCAGCAGCAAGGCGGGGGGGGGTTCTAATTCACCCCTCCACTTT; CDR3aa: CASSKAGGGSNSPLHF
abundance: .; d_gene: TRBD2; j_gene: TRBJ2-3; v_gene: TRBV9; CDR3nt: TGTGCCAGCAGCAAGTTCCGCTTAGCGGGAGCGCTCACAGATACGCAGTATTTT; CDR3aa: CASSKFRLAGALTDTQYF
abundance: .; d_gene: TRBD1; j_gene: TRBJ1-2; v_gene: TRBV5-1; CDR3nt: TGCGCCAGCAGCGTAGGGGGGACAGTCCTATATGGCTACACCTTC; CDR3aa: CASSVGGTVLYGYTF
abundance: once; d_gene: .; j_gene: TRBJ2-1; v_gene: TRBV11-1; CDR3nt: TGTGCCAGCACCCAGGCACGGGGTGAGCAGTTCTTC; CDR3aa: CASTQARGEQFF
abundance: .; d_gene: TRBD2; j_gene: TRBJ2-5; v_gene: TRBV2; CDR3nt: TGTGCCAGCAGTGGGGGGGGAGGCGAGACCCAGTACTTC; CDR3aa: CASSGGGGETQYF
abundance: .; d_gene: .; j_gene: TRBJ2-5; v_gene: TRBV11-3; CDR3nt: TGTGCCAGCAGCTTAGGTGTCGGGCTCGGGGGTGAGACCCAGTACTTC; CDR3aa: CASSLGVGLGGETQYF
abundance: .; d_gene: .; j_gene: TRBJ1-5; v_gene: TRBV27; CDR3nt: TGTGCCAGCAGTTTCTCAGGCCGGCAGGGGCCTCAGCCCCAGCATTTT; CDR3aa: CASSFSGRQGPQPQHF
abundance: .; d_gene: .; j_gene: TRBJ1-5; v_gene: TRBV2; CDR3nt: TGTGCCAGCAGGGACAGCTTTAGCAATCAGCCCCAGCATTTT; CDR3aa: CASRDSFSNQPQHF
abundance: .; d_gene: .; j_gene: TRBJ1-5; v_gene: TRBV7-9; CDR3nt: TGTGCCAGCAGCTTAGACCCGGTTTCACCCCAGCATTTT; CDR3aa: CASSLDPVSPQHF
abundance: .; d_gene: TRBD2; j_gene: TRBJ2-3; v_gene: TRBV24-1; CDR3nt: TGTGCCACCAGTGATACGGGAGCGGGAGTAGGAGCAGATACGCAGTATTTT; CDR3aa: CATSDTGAGVGADTQYF
abundance: .; d_gene: .; j_gene: TRBJ1-2; v_gene: TRBV2; CDR3nt: TGTGCCAGCAGTCGTGTCGCAGGCTATGGCTACACCTTC; CDR3aa: CASSRVAGYGYTF
abundance: .; d_gene: .; j_gene: TRBJ1-1; v_gene: TRBV5-1; CDR3nt: TGCGCCAGCAGCTCGCAAACAGGGCCCACTGAAGCTTTCTTT; CDR3aa: CASSSQTGPTEAFF